Detailed here is one T cell receptor beta chain. Clones were read by immunoSEQ multiplex PCR, and TCRdb kept only the in-frame ones, dropping some. The sample shows 30,000 or so clones, approximately 86% of them seen only once. The data originate from a study of sequential checkpoint blockade in melanoma. Specified treatment: randomized to nivolumab then ipilimumab (arm A) or the reverse (arm B). PBMC sorting kept live CD3+CD8+ cells without CD19 or CD56. The starting material was CD8+ T cells sorted from blood (inferred from file names), obtained from a patient given nivolumab and ipilimumab in sequence. This TCR came from a human donor with melanoma.

CDR3 sequence reads: CASSSRDTQNYGYTF. The CDR3 nucleotides read TGCGCCAGCAGCTCACGGGACACCCAGAATTATGGCTACACCTTC. The rearrangement joins TRBV4-3 to TRBJ1-2; D is possibly TRBD1 (6 bases). Per germline, CDR1 LGHNA and CDR2 YSLEER. V dropped 5 bases and J dropped 5 bases, with 18 bases sitting between them. This CDR3 has 15 amino acids.